This T cell receptor (beta chain) was obtained from a study of blood T cell repertoires in COVID-19. The germline V gene has CDR1 SGHTA and CDR2 FQGTGA. V lost 5 bases and J lost 2; bases outside the gene matches: 3. The CDR3 contains 14 residues. TCRdb keeps only in-frame clones here, not all; method: immunoSEQ multiplex PCR. The repertoire holds fewer than 350,000 clones, with 81% as singletons. The specimen sequenced was peripheral blood. This TCR was sampled from a woman between 55 and 75 years old with active or convalescent COVID-19. The chain carries TRBV7-3 and TRBJ2-1; 7 positions match TRBD1. In nucleotides, the CDR3 is TGTGCCAGCAGCCGGGACAGTCCCTACAATGAGCAGTTCTTC. Translated, it gives CASSRDSPYNEQFF. Together with reference TRBV7-3 and TRBJ2-1, the CDR3 gives the full variable domain: GAGVSQTPSNKVTEKGKYVELRCDPISGHTALYWYRQSLGQGPEFLIYFQGTGAADDSGLPNDRFFAVRPEGSVSTLKIQRTERGDSAVYLCASSRDSPYNEQFFGPGTRLTVL.